One and the same sample provided the 22 T cell receptor beta chains below, sequenced in a study of blood T cell repertoires in COVID-19. Assay: immunoSEQ multiplex PCR; the TCRdb copy retains only in-frame clones and omits some. Of about 220,000 clones in the sample, around 82% are singletons; the top ten hold 8.2%. Sample: peripheral blood. Receptor source: a woman aged 50 to 65 with acute or convalescent COVID-19.

V usage is TRBV30 and J usage is TRBJ2-5; 11 bases agree with TRBD1. Unmatched junction bases numbered 4, after V lost 0 bases and J lost 4 bases. CDR1 GTSNPN and CDR2 SVGIG come from the germline V gene (reference sequence). This CDR3 is built from 15 residues. The CDR3 nucleotides read TGTGCCTGGAGTGTAGAGGGACAGGGGGTAGAGACCCAGTACTTC. As protein: CAWSVEGQGVETQYF.

This clone was seen a handful of times. V gene TRBV3-1 (or the pseudogene TRBV3-2) combines with J gene TRBJ1-1, with 9 positions matching TRBD1. V trimming: 5 bases; J trimming: 4 bases; junction bases outside the gene matches: 5. CDR1 is LGHDT and CDR2 is YNNKEL in the germline V gene (reference sequence). The CDR3 loop spans 14 amino acids. CDR3 nucleotides: TGTGCCAGCAGCATTGGACAGGGGACCACTGAAGCTTTCTTT. This sequence encodes CASSIGQGTTEAFF.

This chain links TRBV20-1 with TRBJ2-5; 7 bases line up with TRBD2. Germline trimming cut 3 bases from V and 0 bases from J; bases unmatched to any gene: 4. Germline loops: CDR1 DFQATT, CDR2 SNEGSKA (reference sequence). There are 14 residues in the CDR3. CDR3 bases: TGCAGTGCTAGTCGGCGGGAGAACCAAGAGACCCAGTACTTC. Translating it yields CSASRRENQETQYF.

V gene TRBV19 combines with J gene TRBJ2-3; TRBD2 matches at 13 bases. With 7 bases clipped from V and 4 bases from J, the junction kept 8 bases outside the gene matches. Germline V gene sequence: CDR1 LNHDA, CDR2 SQIVND (reference sequence). CDR3 length: 16 residues. The DNA for the CDR3 is TGTGCCAGTAACCGACGGGGACTAGCGGGACCAGATACGCAGTATTTT. Protein sequence: CASNRRGLAGPDTQYF.

This chain joins TRBV27 and TRBJ2-1; 8 bases are a match to TRBD2. Germline values: CDR1 MNHEY, CDR2 SMNVEV (reference sequence). The CDR3 extends over 16 amino acids. V was clipped by 1 base and J by 8 bases; unmatched bases: 10. In DNA, the CDR3 is TGTGCCAGCAGTTTATTTTCGGGAGGGCCGGTTTATGAGCAGTTCTTC. Translated: CASSLFSGGPVYEQFF.

The rearrangement joins TRBV28 to TRBJ2-1; 7 bases line up with TRBD1. The CDR3 extends over 16 amino acids. Looked up from germline, CDR1 is MDHEN and CDR2 is SYDVKM. V lost 3 bases and J lost 8; bases outside the gene matches: 13. The CDR3 loop reads CASSFSWGDREDEQFF. CDR3 sequence (DNA): TGTGCCAGCAGTTTTAGTTGGGGAGACAGGGAAGATGAGCAGTTCTTC.

The rearrangement uses TRBV3-1 (or the pseudogene TRBV3-2) and TRBJ1-1; 8 bases are shared with TRBD1. Germline CDR1 is LGHDT and CDR2 is YNNKEL (reference sequence). The CDR3 contains 15 residues. J lost 8 bases, V lost 0 bases, and 8 bases had no gene match. CDR3 nucleotide sequence: TGTGCCAGCAGCCAAGAAATGCCAGGGGGCGCGGAAGCTTTCTTT. Translating gives CASSQEMPGGAEAFF.

The chain is built from TRBV19 and TRBJ2-1; the match to TRBD2 covers 9 bases. CDR1 is LNHDA, CDR2 SQIVND, per germline (reference sequence). The junction had 17 bases not matched to a gene; V was cut back by 9 bases and J by 5 bases. This CDR3 has 17 residues. The CDR3 loop reads CARIDLAGREGNNEQFF. CDR3 bases: TGTGCCAGAATTGACCTGGCGGGGCGGGAGGGCAACAATGAGCAGTTCTTC.

The chain employs TRBV6-2 or TRBV6-3 and TRBJ2-7; possibly TRBD2 for D (6 bases). Germline CDR1 and CDR2: MNHEY and SVGEGT. This CDR3 comprises 14 residues. V dropped 4 bases and J dropped 2 bases, with 12 bases sitting between them. The chain's CDR3 is CASSLGGATYEQYF. In nucleotides, the CDR3 is TGTGCCAGCAGTTTAGGCGGGGCCACCTACGAGCAGTACTTC.

V and J are TRBV19 and TRBJ1-2; TRBD1 agrees at 9 bases. The germline V gene has CDR1 LNHDA and CDR2 SQIVND (reference sequence). J lost 4 bases, V lost 8 bases, and 14 bases had no gene match. This CDR3 region has 16 residues. CDR3 in amino acids: CASQPPGQGLTYGYTF. The CDR3 DNA follows: TGTGCCAGTCAACCTCCGGGACAGGGCTTGACCTATGGCTACACCTTC. Using reference TRBV19 and TRBJ1-2 for the parts outside the CDR3, the full variable domain is DGGITQSPKYLFRKEGQNVTLSCEQNLNHDAMYWYRQDPGQGLRLIYYSQIVNDFQKGDIAEGYSVSREKKESFPLTVTSAQKNPTAFYLCASQPPGQGLTYGYTFGSGTRLTVV.

The chain uses TRBV2 and TRBJ2-5; a possible D gene is TRBD1 (6 bases). V was trimmed by 8 bases and J by 2 bases, leaving 15 bases between them. Germline CDR1 SNHLY, CDR2 FYNNEI. This CDR3 comprises 14 residues. In DNA form, the CDR3 reads TGTGCCAGCTCTAGGGACATGACGCAAGAGACCCAGTACTTC. Translated, it gives CASSRDMTQETQYF. The variable domain in full, completed from reference TRBV2 and TRBJ2-5, reads EPEVTQTPSHQVTQMGQEVILRCVPISNHLYFYWYRQILGQKVEFLVSFYNNEISEKSEIFDDQFSVERPDGSNFTLKIRSTKLEDSAMYFCASSRDMTQETQYFGPGTRLLVL.

This clone showed up just once. V is TRBV11-2 and J is TRBJ2-1; D might be TRBD2 (5 bases). There are 15 residues in the CDR3. Germline V gene lookup returns CDR1 SGHAT and CDR2 FQNNGV. V was cut by 4 bases and J by 10 bases, with 20 bases left in between. The CDR3 nucleotides read TGTGCCAGCAGCTCCTCCCGGCGGGTCTTTAGGGAGCAGTTCTTC. Its protein product is CASSSSRRVFREQFF.

This sequence joins TRBV6-5 and TRBJ2-7, with D uncertain. The CDR3 is 14 amino acids. Germline CDR1 MNHEY, CDR2 SVGAGI. The V and J ends lost 5 bases and 0 bases respectively, with 11 bases between them. The CDR3: CASSPSPSSYEQYF. CDR3 DNA sequence: TGTGCCAGCAGTCCAAGTCCCAGCTCCTACGAGCAGTACTTC.

This chain uses TRBV6-5 with TRBJ2-7, with 8 bases aligning to TRBD1. The CDR3 length is 13 residues. V lost 10 bases, J lost 6 bases, and 11 bases stayed unmatched. Germline CDR1 reads MNHEY; CDR2 reads SVGAGI. The CDR3 bases are TGTGCCACCAAAAAGACAGGGGATTCCGAGCAGTACTTC. Protein: CATKKTGDSEQYF.

The chain is built from TRBV27 and TRBJ2-2; perhaps TRBD2 as D (5 bases). The length of the CDR3 is 15 residues. V dropped 6 bases and J dropped 4 bases, with 15 bases sitting between them. CDR1 MNHEY and CDR2 SMNVEV come from the germline V gene (reference sequence). CDR3 region: CASSPFSGSTGELFF. DNA for the CDR3: TGTGCCAGCAGCCCTTTTAGTGGGAGCACCGGGGAGCTGTTTTTT.

This clone has a single count. The rearrangement links TRBV5-1 to TRBJ1-1; TRBD1 might be the D (5 bases). The germline V and J ends were trimmed by 1 base and 1 base, with 11 bases remaining between them. This CDR3 region has 15 residues. Germline CDR1 and CDR2: SGHRS and YFSETQ. CDR3 residues: CASSLFPGENTEAFF. The CDR3 DNA reads as TGCGCCAGCAGCTTGTTCCCGGGGGAGAACACTGAAGCTTTCTTT.

The chain links TRBV13 to TRBJ2-7; 9 bases align to TRBD2. The CDR3 runs to 15 residues. V gave up 0 bases and J gave up 3 bases; unmatched junction bases: 3. The germline V gene has CDR1 PRHDT and CDR2 FYEKMQ (reference sequence). The chain's CDR3 is CASSLGSSGIYEQYF. As DNA, the CDR3 is TGTGCCAGCAGCTTAGGATCTAGCGGGATCTACGAGCAGTACTTC.

The genes are TRBV2 and TRBJ2-7; D remains ambiguous. Between the trimmed V and J ends, which lost 4 bases and 4 bases, there was a span of 11 bases. The germline V gene encodes CDR1 SNHLY and CDR2 FYNNEI. This CDR3 has 13 amino acids. Written as DNA, the CDR3 is TGTGCCAGCAGTGGCGGAGTCTTATACGAGCAGTACTTC. Its translation: CASSGGVLYEQYF.

The chain's CDR3 is CASSLGVLPTPYEQYF. The CDR3 DNA reads as TGCGCCAGCAGCTTGGGCGTGTTACCTACCCCCTACGAGCAGTACTTC. This chain connects TRBV5-1 to TRBJ2-7; no clear D gene. V was clipped by 0 bases and J by 2 bases, with 15 bases between them. The CDR3 is 16 residues long. Germline V CDR1 and CDR2: SGHRS, YFSETQ. Full variable domain (rest looked up from reference TRBV5-1 and TRBJ2-7): KAGVTQTPRYLIKTRGQQVTLSCSPISGHRSVSWYQQTPGQGLQFLFEYFSETQRNKGNFPGRFSGRQFSNSRSEMNVSTLELGDSALYLCASSLGVLPTPYEQYFGPGTRLTVT.

The V call is TRBV12-3 or TRBV12-4, the J call TRBJ2-2; tentative D call: TRBD2 (5 bases). Trimming removed 3 bases from V and 8 bases from J, with 10 bases in between. This CDR3 contains 13 residues. CDR3 protein: CASSFLEGGELFF. CDR3 DNA: TGTGCCAGCAGTTTTCTTGAGGGAGGGGAGCTGTTTTTT.

This chain joins TRBV29-1 and TRBJ2-7; a weak D match, TRBD2 (6 bases). The germline gives CDR1 SQVTM, CDR2 ANQGSEA. V lost 8 bases and J 5 bases, leaving 19 bases between the germline ends. The CDR3 extends over 13 amino acids. The DNA of the CDR3 is TGCAGCACCGGAGGTAGCGGCTGGGACGAGCAGTACTTC. It codes for CSTGGSGWDEQYF.

The chain has TRBV7-2 and TRBJ2-7; 7 bases align to TRBD2. Looked up from germline, CDR1 is SGHTA and CDR2 is FQGNSA. With 3 bases clipped from V and 5 bases from J, the junction kept 7 bases outside the gene matches. This CDR3 has 14 amino acids. CDR3 protein: CASSFRPAGHEQYF. CDR3 coding DNA: TGTGCCAGCAGCTTCCGACCAGCGGGGCACGAGCAGTACTTC.